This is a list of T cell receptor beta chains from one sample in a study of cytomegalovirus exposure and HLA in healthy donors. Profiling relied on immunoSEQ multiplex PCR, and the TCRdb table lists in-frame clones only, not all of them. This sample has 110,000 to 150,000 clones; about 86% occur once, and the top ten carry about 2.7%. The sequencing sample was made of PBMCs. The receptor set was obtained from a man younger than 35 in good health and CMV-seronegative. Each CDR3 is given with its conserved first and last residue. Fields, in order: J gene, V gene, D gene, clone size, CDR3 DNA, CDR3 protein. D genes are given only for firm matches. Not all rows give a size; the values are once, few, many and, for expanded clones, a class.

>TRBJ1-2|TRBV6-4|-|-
TGTGCCAGCAGTGAAGGGACATTCTATGGCTACACCTTC
CASSEGTFYGYTF
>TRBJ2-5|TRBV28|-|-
TGTGCCAGCAGGGGTCTAGGTATAGAGACCCAGTACTTC
CASRGLGIETQYF
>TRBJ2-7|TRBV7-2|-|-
TGTGCCAGCAGCCCCCAGGGGCAGAATCTCTACGAGCAGTACTTC
CASSPQGQNLYEQYF
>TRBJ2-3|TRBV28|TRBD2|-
TGTGCCAGCAGTTTATTTCGGCTAGCGGGTGGGACGAGTCCAGATACGCAGTATTTT
CASSLFRLAGGTSPDTQYF
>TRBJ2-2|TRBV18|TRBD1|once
TGTGCCAGCTCACGGGCAGGGGGCGCGAACACCGGGGAGCTGTTTTTT
CASSRAGGANTGELFF
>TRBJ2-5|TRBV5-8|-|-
TGTGCCAGCAGCGCCCGGCTCAGATCGGAGGAGACCCAGTACTTC
CASSARLRSEETQYF
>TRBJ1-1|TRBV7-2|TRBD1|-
TGTGCCAGCAGCCTGGGACAGAGTCAGAACACTGAAGCTTTCTTT
CASSLGQSQNTEAFF
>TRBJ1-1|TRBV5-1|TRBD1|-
TGCGCCAGCACCAGGGACAGCCTTATGAACACTGAAGCTTTCTTT
CASTRDSLMNTEAFF
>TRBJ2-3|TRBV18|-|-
TGTGCCAGCTCACCTCAGAAAATCACAGATACGCAGTATTTT
CASSPQKITDTQYF
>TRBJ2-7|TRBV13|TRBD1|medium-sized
TGTGCCAGCAGCATCCGGGACAGCAGGGGCTACGAGCAGTACTTC
CASSIRDSRGYEQYF
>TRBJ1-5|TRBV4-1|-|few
TGCGCCAGCAGCCAAGACGTAGGACATCTGTGGCCCCAGCATTTT
CASSQDVGHLWPQHF
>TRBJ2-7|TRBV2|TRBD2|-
TGTGCCAGCAGTGACCGACTAGCGGGAGCACACGAGCAGTACTTC
CASSDRLAGAHEQYF
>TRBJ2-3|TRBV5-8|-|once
TGTGCCAGCAGCCTGCGGGCCTCCACAGATACGCAGTATTTT
CASSLRASTDTQYF
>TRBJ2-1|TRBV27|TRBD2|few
TGTGCCAGCAGTTTCAGGCCCGGGAGGGCATATGAGCAGTTCTTC
CASSFRPGRAYEQFF
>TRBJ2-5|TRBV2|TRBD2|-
TGTGCCAGCAGTGGGGGACTAGCGGGGGATCAAGAGACCCAGTACTTC
CASSGGLAGDQETQYF
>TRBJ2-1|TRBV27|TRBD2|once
TGTGCCAGCAGCTCCAGGGTCGGCTACGGGGGGGCCGCCTACAATGAGCAGTTCTTC
CASSSRVGYGGAAYNEQFF
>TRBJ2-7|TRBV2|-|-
TGTGCCAGCAGAAATAAGGGACTTCTCAACTACGAGCAGTACTTC
CASRNKGLLNYEQYF
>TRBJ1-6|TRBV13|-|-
TGTGCCAGCAGCCATAACGGGAATTCACCCCTCCACTTT
CASSHNGNSPLHF
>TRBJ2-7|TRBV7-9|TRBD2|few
TGTGCCAGCAGCCCGCCAGCTAATAGCGGGAGAAACGAGCAGTACTTC
CASSPPANSGRNEQYF
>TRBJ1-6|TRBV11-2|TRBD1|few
TGTGCCAGCAGCTCGCATCGGACAGGGCTTTATTCACCCCTCCACTTT
CASSSHRTGLYSPLHF
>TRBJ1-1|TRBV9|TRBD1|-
TGTGCCAGCAGCCTCCAGACAGGGACTGAAGCTTTCTTT
CASSLQTGTEAFF
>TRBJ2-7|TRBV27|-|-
TGTGCCAGCAGCACCACAGGGCCCCGGGGCTACGAGCAGTACTTC
CASSTTGPRGYEQYF
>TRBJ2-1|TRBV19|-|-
TGTGCCAGTAGTAAGTCACCGGGGGAGCAGTTCTTC
CASSKSPGEQFF
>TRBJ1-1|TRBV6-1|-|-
TGTGCCAGCAGTGAAATGGGGGCGACTTACACTGAAGCTTTCTTT
CASSEMGATYTEAFF
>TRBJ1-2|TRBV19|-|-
TGTGCCAGTAGTAACGACAAGGCTATAAACTATGGCTACACCTTC
CASSNDKAINYGYTF
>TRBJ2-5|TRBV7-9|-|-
TGTGCCAGCAGCCCCCGACAGGTGAACGCCGAGACCCAGTACTTC
CASSPRQVNAETQYF
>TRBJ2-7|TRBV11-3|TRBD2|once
TGTGCCAGCAGCGCCACCCGTGGAAGCGGGAGTACCCACGAGCAGTACTTC
CASSATRGSGSTHEQYF
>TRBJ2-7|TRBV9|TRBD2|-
TGTGCCAGCAGCGTAAGACTAGCGGGAGGCGAGCAGTACTTC
CASSVRLAGGEQYF
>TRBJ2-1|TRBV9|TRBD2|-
TGTGCCAGCAGCGTAGGCCTAGCGGAGAGCTCCTACAATGAGCAGTTCTTC
CASSVGLAESSYNEQFF
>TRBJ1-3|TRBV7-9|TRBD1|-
TGTGCCAGCGCAGGGGGAGGAAACACCATATATTTT
CASAGGGNTIYF
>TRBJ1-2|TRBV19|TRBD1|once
TGTGCCAGTAGCGGGACAGGGGGCCTTAACTATGGCTACACCTTC
CASSGTGGLNYGYTF
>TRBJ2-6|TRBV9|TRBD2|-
TGTGCCAGCAGCGTAGCTAGCGGCTCTCTGGGGACCAACGTCCTGACTTTC
CASSVASGSLGTNVLTF
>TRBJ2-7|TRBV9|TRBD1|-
TGTGCCAGCAGCGTAGGGGACAGGGGGGACGAGCAGTACTTC
CASSVGDRGDEQYF
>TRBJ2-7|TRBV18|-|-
TGTGCCAGCTCACCTCGCGAGGGGGTTAGCTCCTACGAGCAGTACTTC
CASSPREGVSSYEQYF
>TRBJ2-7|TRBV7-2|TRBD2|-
TGTGCCAGCAGCTTAGAAAGGACTAGCGGGATAAATGAGCAGTACTTC
CASSLERTSGINEQYF
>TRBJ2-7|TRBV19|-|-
TGTGCCAGTAGTATAGATGGCCGCGAGCAGTACTTC
CASSIDGREQYF
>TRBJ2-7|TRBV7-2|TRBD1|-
TGTGCCAGCAGCTTAAGTTACGGACAGGGCTACGAGCAGTACTTC
CASSLSYGQGYEQYF
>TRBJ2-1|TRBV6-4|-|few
TGTGCCAGCAGTGACGGGAGGCCGGGGTATGAGCAGTTCTTC
CASSDGRPGYEQFF
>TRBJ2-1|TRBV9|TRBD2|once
TGTGCCAGCAGCGAAACCGGGACTACCATCAATGAGCAGTTCTTC
CASSETGTTINEQFF
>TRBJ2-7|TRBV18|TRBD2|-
TGTGCCAGCTCACCCGAAGCGAGCGGGAGGAGGTACGAGCAGTACTTC
CASSPEASGRRYEQYF
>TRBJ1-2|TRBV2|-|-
TGTGCCAGCAGTGAATCGGGGGAAGGCTACACCTTC
CASSESGEGYTF
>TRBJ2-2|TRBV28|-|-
TGTGCCAGCCTACGGGAGCCCGGGGAGCTGTTTTTT
CASLREPGELFF
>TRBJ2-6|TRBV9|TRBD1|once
TGTGCCAGCACCCAGCATACAGGGGCTGGGGCCAACGTCCTGACTTTC
CASTQHTGAGANVLTF
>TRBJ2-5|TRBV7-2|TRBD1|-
TGTGCCAGCAGCTTCAGGACAGGGGTGGAGACCCAGTACTTC
CASSFRTGVETQYF
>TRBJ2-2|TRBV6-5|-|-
TGTGCCAGCAGGGCCGGAGACAGCAGCACCGGGGAGCTGTTTTTT
CASRAGDSSTGELFF
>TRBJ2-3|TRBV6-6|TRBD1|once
TGTGCCAGCAGTCGGGACAGGCGCACAGATACGCAGTATTTT
CASSRDRRTDTQYF
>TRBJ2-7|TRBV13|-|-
TGTGCCAGCAGCCCTGTCGGAGTCTCCTACGAGCAGTACTTC
CASSPVGVSYEQYF
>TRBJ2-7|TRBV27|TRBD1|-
TGTGCCAGCAGTCGACAGGGGATAGGCTACGAGCAGTACTTC
CASSRQGIGYEQYF
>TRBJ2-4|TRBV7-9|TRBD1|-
TGTGCCAGCAGCTACGGGACAGCCCCCAAAAACATTCAGTACTTC
CASSYGTAPKNIQYF
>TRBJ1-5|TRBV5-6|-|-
TGTGCCAGCAGCCTTGGTGCGGGCAGCCACAATCAGCCCCAGCATTTT
CASSLGAGSHNQPQHF
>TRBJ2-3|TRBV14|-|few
TGTGCCAGCAGTCCGACCGGGACGGAGGGAGATACGCAGTATTTT
CASSPTGTEGDTQYF
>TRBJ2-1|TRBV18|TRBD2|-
TGTGCCAGCTCACCAAGCGGGATCCAGTATGGGGGAGAGCAGTTCTTC
CASSPSGIQYGGEQFF